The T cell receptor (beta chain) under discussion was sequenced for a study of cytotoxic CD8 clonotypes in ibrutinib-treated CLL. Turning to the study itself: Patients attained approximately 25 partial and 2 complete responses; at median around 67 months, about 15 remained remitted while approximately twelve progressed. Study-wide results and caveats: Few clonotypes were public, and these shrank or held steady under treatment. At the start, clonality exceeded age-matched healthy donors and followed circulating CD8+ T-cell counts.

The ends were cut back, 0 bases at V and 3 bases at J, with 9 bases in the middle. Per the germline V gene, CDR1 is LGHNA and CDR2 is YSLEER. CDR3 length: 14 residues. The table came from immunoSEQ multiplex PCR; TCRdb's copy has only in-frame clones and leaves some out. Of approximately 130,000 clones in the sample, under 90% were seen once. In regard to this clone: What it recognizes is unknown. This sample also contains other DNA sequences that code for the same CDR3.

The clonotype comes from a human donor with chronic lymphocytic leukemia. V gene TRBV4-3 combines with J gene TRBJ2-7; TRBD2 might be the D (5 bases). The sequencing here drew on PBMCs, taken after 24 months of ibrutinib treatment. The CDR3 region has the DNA TGCGCCAGCAGCCAAGATAGAGGGTTCTACGAGCAGTACTTC. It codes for CASSQDRGFYEQYF.